Below, 10 T cell receptor beta chains from the same sample are listed, as sequenced in a study of cytomegalovirus exposure and HLA in healthy donors. The PCR contained 60 Vbeta and 13 Jbeta primers. Profiling relied on immunoSEQ multiplex PCR, and the TCRdb table lists in-frame clones only, not all of them. This sample has some 120,000 clones, with about 82% found just once. Sequenced material: PBMCs. The receptors derive from a man aged 25 to 40 in good health and CMV-seronegative.

This chain links TRBV4-1 with TRBJ2-7, with TRBD1 matching over 7 bases. Per the germline V gene, CDR1 is MGHRA and CDR2 is YSYEKL. J was trimmed by 3 bases and V by 2 bases; bases with no gene match: 7. The CDR3 runs 15 residues. The CDR3 here is CASSQSRGSGYEQYF. The CDR3, as DNA: TGCGCCAGCAGCCAATCCAGGGGGTCGGGCTACGAGCAGTACTTC.

The chain joins TRBV5-1 to TRBJ1-2; TRBD1 is a possible D gene (5 bases). The CDR3 consists of 15 residues. With 0 bases removed from V and 2 bases from J, the gap between germline ends came to 11 bases. CDR1 and CDR2 from the germline V gene are SGHRS and YFSETQ. CDR3 residues: CASSLVGAGNYGYTF. Written as DNA, the CDR3 is TGCGCCAGCAGCTTGGTAGGGGCAGGCAACTATGGCTACACCTTC. Using reference TRBV5-1 and TRBJ1-2 for the parts outside the CDR3, the full variable domain is KAGVTQTPRYLIKTRGQQVTLSCSPISGHRSVSWYQQTPGQGLQFLFEYFSETQRNKGNFPGRFSGRQFSNSRSEMNVSTLELGDSALYLCASSLVGAGNYGYTFGSGTRLTVV.

This rearrangement joins TRBV5-1 to TRBJ2-1; D is possibly TRBD2 (6 bases). V lost 0 bases and J 5 bases, leaving 12 bases between the germline ends. CDR1 and CDR2 (germline): SGHRS, YFSETQ. This CDR3 is built from 15 residues. In DNA, the CDR3 is TGCGCCAGCAGCTTGGGTAGCGGAGGCCACAATGAGCAGTTCTTC. This encodes CASSLGSGGHNEQFF. Full variable domain (missing parts from reference TRBV5-1 and TRBJ2-1): KAGVTQTPRYLIKTRGQQVTLSCSPISGHRSVSWYQQTPGQGLQFLFEYFSETQRNKGNFPGRFSGRQFSNSRSEMNVSTLELGDSALYLCASSLGSGGHNEQFFGPGTRLTVL.

The genes are TRBV19 and TRBJ2-2; 11 positions match TRBD2. J gave up 2 bases and V 6 bases, and 5 bases lay outside the gene matches. The CDR3 length is 16 residues. Germline V gene sequence: CDR1 LNHDA, CDR2 SQIVND (reference sequence). The CDR3 is CASRPSGRTNTGELFF. In nucleotides, the CDR3 is TGTGCCAGTAGACCTAGCGGGAGGACCAACACCGGGGAGCTGTTTTTT. Supplemented by reference TRBV19 and TRBJ2-2, the full variable domain reads DGGITQSPKYLFRKEGQNVTLSCEQNLNHDAMYWYRQDPGQGLRLIYYSQIVNDFQKGDIAEGYSVSREKKESFPLTVTSAQKNPTAFYLCASRPSGRTNTGELFFGEGSRLTVL.

This chain links TRBV5-1 with TRBJ2-1; D is possibly TRBD2 (5 bases). The germline gives CDR1 SGHRS, CDR2 YFSETQ. This CDR3 has 16 amino acids. V was shortened by 0 bases and J by 5 bases, with 15 bases between the two germline ends. The CDR3 here is CASSLGPFWGDNEQFF. CDR3 in DNA: TGCGCCAGCAGCTTGGGGCCGTTTTGGGGAGACAATGAGCAGTTCTTC.

This chain links TRBV28 with TRBJ1-4, with D hard to call. The CDR3 spans 13 residues. V lost 7 bases, J lost 2 bases, and 8 bases lay in between. Germline CDR1 MDHEN, CDR2 SYDVKM. CDR3: CASTTHTNEKLFF. The CDR3 region has the DNA TGTGCCAGCACGACACACACTAATGAAAAACTGTTTTTT.

The rearrangement links TRBV7-2 to TRBJ2-7, with D perhaps TRBD1 (5 bases). Looked up from germline, CDR1 is SGHTA and CDR2 is FQGNSA. V lost 4 bases and J lost 3, with 16 bases in between. This CDR3 is 15 amino acids long. The CDR3 coding sequence is TGTGCCAGCAGCTCCAGGGTAGCCACGGGCTACGAGCAGTACTTC. Translated: CASSSRVATGYEQYF.

This clone appeared a few times. The rearrangement uses TRBV7-2 and TRBJ1-2; weak D call: TRBD1 (5 bases). The CDR3 has 13 amino acids. V gave up 0 bases and J gave up 7 bases, with 9 bases separating them. Germline CDR1 reads SGHTA; CDR2 reads FQGNSA. The CDR3 sequence is CASSLAGEGGYTF. As DNA, the CDR3 is TGTGCCAGCAGCTTAGCAGGGGAGGGTGGCTACACCTTC.

The chain links TRBV5-1 to TRBJ2-3; TRBD1 matches 8 bases. With 3 bases clipped from V and 0 bases from J, the junction kept 9 bases outside the gene matches. CDR1 is SGHRS, CDR2 YFSETQ, per germline. The CDR3 runs to 17 residues. CDR3 region: CASSSPRQGTSTDTQYF. CDR3 sequence (DNA): TGCGCCAGCAGCTCTCCGCGACAGGGGACTAGCACAGATACGCAGTATTTT.

V and J are TRBV4-1 and TRBJ2-7, with TRBD1 matching 8 bases. CDR3 length: 15 residues. V shed 4 bases, J shed 0 bases, and the junction held 5 bases outside the gene matches. Germline V lookup: CDR1 MGHRA, CDR2 YSYEKL. This CDR3 is CASSPRQGSSYEQYF. The CDR3, as DNA: TGCGCCAGCAGCCCCCGACAGGGGAGCTCCTACGAGCAGTACTTC.